This section outlines one TCR beta chain sequence together with its context. These data come from a study of tumor-infiltrating lymphocytes in localized non-small cell lung cancer. The ends lost 0 bases at V and 6 bases at J; junction bases unmatched: 5. The CDR3 has 14 residues. Germline CDR1 is SGHAT and CDR2 is FQNNGV. The method was immunoSEQ multiplex PCR; TCRdb's version includes in-frame clones alone and lacks a portion of them. Counted here are just under 4,000 clones, around 62% occurring once; the ten biggest clones make up around 24%. Sequenced sample: uninvolved lung tissue not adjacent to the tumor. V and J are TRBV11-2 and TRBJ2-7; 7 nucleotides agree with TRBD1. The TCR originated in a human donor with non-small cell lung cancer. CDR3 in amino acids: CASSLDPWTGEQYF. For the CDR3, the DNA is TGTGCCAGCAGCTTAGATCCTTGGACAGGCGAGCAGTACTTC.